A selection of T cell receptor beta chains follows, all from one sample in a study of beta chain features in type 1 diabetes. The table came from immunoSEQ multiplex PCR; TCRdb's copy has only in-frame clones and leaves some out. The table lists some 410,000 clones, 9.5% to 12% of them singletons. The sample taken for sequencing was naive CD4+ T cells from blood. The receptors were sampled from a woman between 18 and 29 years old in good health. The CDR3 runs from the conserved cysteine through the conserved F or W. Fields, in order: J gene, D gene, V gene, clone size, CDR3 protein, CDR3 DNA. A D gene is named only where the DNA matches it firmly. Clone size appears in some rows only: once, few, many, or a class for an expanded clone.

TRBJ1-2 | NA | TRBV10-3 | few | CAISDPGQILNYGYTF | TGTGCCATCAGTGACCCAGGACAGATACTTAACTATGGCTACACCTTC
TRBJ1-1 | NA | TRBV20-1 | few | CSANRDTEAFF | TGCAGTGCAAACAGAGACACTGAAGCTTTCTTT
TRBJ2-7 | NA | TRBV29-1 | few | CSVVGDTTYEQYF | TGCAGCGTTGTAGGGGATACGACCTACGAGCAGTACTTC
TRBJ2-7 | TRBD2 | TRBV5-1 | NA | CASSIQKVSGRADEQYF | TGCGCCAGCAGCATACAGAAAGTAAGCGGGAGAGCGGACGAGCAGTACTTC
TRBJ1-5 | NA | TRBV7-2 | NA | CASSFDSQRQPQHF | TGTGCCAGCAGCTTCGACAGCCAAAGGCAGCCCCAGCATTTT
TRBJ2-7 | NA | TRBV15 | few | CATSSKRGAYEQYF | TGTGCCACCAGCAGTAAAAGGGGGGCCTACGAGCAGTACTTC
TRBJ1-1 | NA | TRBV7-9 | NA | CASSLSSVDQAFF | TGTGCCAGCAGCTTATCATCGGTGGACCAAGCTTTCTTT
TRBJ1-1 | NA | TRBV2 | NA | CASSENTEAFF | TGTGCCAGCAGTGAGAACACTGAAGCTTTCTTT
TRBJ2-1 | NA | TRBV4-1 | NA | CASSQEGGYNEQFF | TGCGCCAGCAGCCAAGAAGGAGGGTACAATGAGCAGTTCTTC
TRBJ2-7 | NA | TRBV15 | NA | CATSRDKGFTYEQYF | TGTGCCACCAGCAGAGATAAGGGGTTTACCTACGAGCAGTACTTC
TRBJ2-1 | NA | TRBV7-8 | NA | CASSAVPSYNEQFF | TGTGCCTCAAGTGCGGTACCTTCCTACAATGAGCAGTTCTTC
TRBJ2-1 | TRBD2 | TRBV7-3 | NA | CASSSYGSGKYNEQFF | TGTGCCAGCAGCTCCTACGGGAGCGGGAAGTACAATGAGCAGTTCTTC
TRBJ1-1 | NA | TRBV29-1 | NA | CSVSTGRYTEAFF | TGCAGCGTTTCCACAGGAAGATACACTGAAGCTTTCTTT
TRBJ2-3 | NA | TRBV9 | NA | CASSVGGVGTDTQYF | TGTGCCAGCAGCGTAGGGGGCGTGGGCACAGATACGCAGTATTTT
TRBJ2-3 | NA | TRBV9 | few | CASSGRTSTDTQYF | TGTGCCAGCAGCGGCAGGACGAGCACAGATACGCAGTATTTT
TRBJ2-3 | NA | TRBV7-2 | few | CASSHRALRTDTQYF | TGTGCCAGCAGCCACCGGGCCCTCCGAACAGATACGCAGTATTTT
TRBJ2-1 | NA | TRBV29-1 | few | CSVEFTGTYNEQFF | TGCAGCGTTGAATTCACCGGGACATACAATGAGCAGTTCTTC
TRBJ1-4 | NA | TRBV19 | few | CASSITGGGKLFF | TGTGCCAGTAGTATAACTGGGGGCGGAAAACTGTTTTTT
TRBJ1-2 | NA | TRBV29-1 | many | CSITGSSGDGYTF | TGCAGCATCACAGGGTCGTCTGGGGACGGCTACACCTTC
TRBJ2-3 | NA | TRBV7-2 | few | CASSSRPASTDTQYF | TGTGCCAGCAGCTCTAGGCCAGCTAGCACAGATACGCAGTATTTT